This paragraph covers one TCR beta chain sequence. Its antigen is not identified. The CDR3 is 18 amino acids. CDR1 and CDR2 from the germline V gene are SGHVS and FQNEAQ. V trimming: 4 bases; J trimming: 1 base; junction bases outside the gene matches: 7. The sample belongs to a study of cytomegalovirus exposure and HLA in healthy donors. Researchers ran the PCR with 60 Vbeta and 13 Jbeta primers. TCRdb's table, derived via immunoSEQ multiplex PCR, lists solely in-frame clones and lacks some. The table lists around 90,000 clones, roughly 86% of them singletons. Notes on the study in general: Using the classifier, cytomegalovirus status was reportedly diagnosed with high specificity and sensitivity. Sequencing probably produced one cluster of sequence variants that were highly shared.

No record was made of this donor's CMV serostatus. Specimen: PBMCs. This sequence was found in a human donor in good health. This rearrangement joins TRBV7-8 to TRBJ2-4; 13 bases match TRBD2. In DNA, the CDR3 is TGTGCCAGCAGCTCAATGACTAGCGGGAGGAGGGCCAAAAACATTCAGTACTTC. Translating gives CASSSMTSGRRAKNIQYF.